This is a list of T cell receptor beta chains from one sample in a study of T cells after yellow fever vaccination. MiXCR, run by TCRdb on the 5' RACE reads, gives a single entry per CDR3 protein. This table holds about 250,000 distinct CDR3 sequences, roughly 3.7% found once. Here the sequenced sample was PBMCs, taken 15 days after the yellow fever booster vaccination. These receptors were taken from a man between 18 and 29 years old who received the YFV17D yellow fever vaccine. Each CDR3 is given with its conserved first and last residue. Fields, in order: CDR3 protein, CDR3 DNA, V gene, J gene, D gene, clone size. D genes are given only for firm matches. Clone size is not always given. Where it is, it says once, few, many or a class for expanded clones.

CDR3: CSARAGAYNEQFF
DNA: TGCAGTGCTAGGGCGGGGGCCTACAATGAGCAGTTCTTC
V: TRBV20-1
J: TRBJ2-1
D: TRBD2
size: many

CDR3: CSARVGGPMNTGELFF
DNA: TGCAGTGCTAGAGTCGGGGGACCTATGAACACCGGGGAGCTGTTTTTT
V: TRBV20-1
J: TRBJ2-2
D: -
size: many

CDR3: CASSLALQGNTEAFF
DNA: TGTGCCAGCAGCTTAGCCCTACAGGGGAACACTGAAGCTTTCTTT
V: TRBV7-6
J: TRBJ1-1
D: -
size: many

CDR3: CASSRPEDGTLHF
DNA: TGTGCCAGCAGCCGGCCCGAGGACGGCACCCTCCACTTT
V: TRBV5-4
J: TRBJ1-6
D: -
size: many

CDR3: CASSLGTGVEYGYTF
DNA: TGTGCCAGCAGCTTGGGGACAGGGGTGGAGTATGGCTACACCTTC
V: TRBV7-2
J: TRBJ1-2
D: TRBD1
size: -

CDR3: CASSTSGGAVLFF
DNA: TGTGCCAGCAGCACCAGCGGGGGCGCCGTCTTGTTCTTC
V: TRBV7-9
J: TRBJ2-1
D: TRBD2
size: many

CDR3: CASSLGSGETQYF
DNA: TGCGCCAGCAGCTTGGGTTCTGGGGAGACCCAGTACTTC
V: TRBV5-1
J: TRBJ2-5
D: -
size: many

CDR3: CASSLKGEGNSPLHF
DNA: TGTGCCAGCAGTTTAAAAGGGGAAGGGAATTCACCCCTCCACTTT
V: TRBV27
J: TRBJ1-6
D: -
size: many

CDR3: CASSLVVRGIWSPLHF
DNA: TGTGCCAGCAGCTTAGTGGTCAGGGGAATTTGGTCACCCCTCCACTTT
V: TRBV7-9
J: TRBJ1-6
D: -
size: many

CDR3: CASSYSGSGTDTQYF
DNA: TGTGCCAGCAGTTACTCCGGCAGTGGCACAGATACGCAGTATTTT
V: TRBV6-5
J: TRBJ2-3
D: -
size: many

CDR3: CASSLAQGGQPQHF
DNA: TGTGCCAGCAGCTTAGCGCAGGGGGGTCAGCCCCAGCATTTT
V: TRBV7-2
J: TRBJ1-5
D: TRBD1
size: many

CDR3: CASSPRSDRAGQPQHF
DNA: TGTGCCAGCAGCCCCCGGAGTGACAGGGCGGGACAGCCCCAGCATTTT
V: TRBV7-2
J: TRBJ1-5
D: TRBD1
size: many

CDR3: CASSSRNSPLHF
DNA: TGTGCCAGCAGCTCAAGAAATTCACCCCTCCACTTT
V: TRBV7-2
J: TRBJ1-6
D: -
size: many

CDR3: CSATWGLNEKLFF
DNA: TGCAGCGCCACTTGGGGTTTGAATGAAAAACTGTTTTTT
V: TRBV29-1
J: TRBJ1-4
D: -
size: many

CDR3: CSAWNPGQGIETQYF
DNA: TGCAGTGCTTGGAACCCGGGACAGGGGATTGAGACCCAGTACTTC
V: TRBV20-1
J: TRBJ2-5
D: TRBD1
size: many

CDR3: CASSSPGLVSYEQYF
DNA: TGTGCCAGCAGCTCGCCGGGACTAGTCTCCTACGAGCAGTACTTC
V: TRBV13
J: TRBJ2-7
D: TRBD2
size: many

CDR3: CASSQEVVRNRDRAYEQYF
DNA: TGCGCCAGCAGCCAGGAAGTCGTAAGGAACCGGGACAGGGCCTACGAGCAGTACTTC
V: TRBV4-3
J: TRBJ2-7
D: TRBD1
size: many

CDR3: CASSISGGFYEQYF
DNA: TGTGCCAGTAGTATATCAGGGGGCTTCTACGAGCAGTACTTC
V: TRBV19
J: TRBJ2-7
D: TRBD1
size: many

CDR3: CASSLAEASGGLTETQYF
DNA: TGTGCCAGCAGCTTAGCGGAGGCTAGCGGGGGGCTTACAGAGACCCAGTACTTC
V: TRBV11-2
J: TRBJ2-5
D: TRBD2
size: many

CDR3: CASSAGTGWNYEQYF
DNA: TGTGCCAGCAGCGCTGGGACAGGGTGGAACTACGAGCAGTACTTC
V: TRBV14
J: TRBJ2-7
D: TRBD1
size: many

CDR3: CASSRTGTYEQYF
DNA: TGTGCCAGCAGCCGCACAGGAACCTACGAGCAGTACTTC
V: TRBV5-6
J: TRBJ2-7
D: -
size: many

CDR3: CASSLTGAIRNEQFF
DNA: TGTGCCAGCAGTCTTACGGGGGCCATACGCAATGAGCAGTTCTTC
V: TRBV28
J: TRBJ2-1
D: -
size: many

CDR3: CASSYDISTDTQYF
DNA: TGCGCCAGCAGCTACGACATAAGCACAGATACGCAGTATTTT
V: TRBV5-1
J: TRBJ2-3
D: -
size: many

CDR3: CASRGQGGERTDTQYF
DNA: TGTGCCAGCAGGGGACAGGGGGGTGAGCGCACAGATACGCAGTATTTT
V: TRBV11-2
J: TRBJ2-3
D: TRBD1
size: many

CDR3: CASRASGGYQETQYF
DNA: TGTGCCAGCCGCGCTAGCGGGGGATACCAAGAGACCCAGTACTTC
V: TRBV27
J: TRBJ2-5
D: TRBD2
size: many

CDR3: CASSLDRSDQPQHF
DNA: TGCGCCAGCAGCTTGGACAGGTCCGATCAGCCCCAGCATTTT
V: TRBV5-1
J: TRBJ1-5
D: -
size: many

CDR3: CASSQGTSGGLDTQYF
DNA: TGCGCCAGCAGCCAGGGCACTAGCGGGGGTTTGGATACGCAGTATTTT
V: TRBV5-1
J: TRBJ2-3
D: TRBD2
size: many

CDR3: CASSPPGTNREKLFF
DNA: TGTGCCAGCTCACCACCCGGGACTAATCGTGAAAAACTGTTTTTT
V: TRBV18
J: TRBJ1-4
D: -
size: many

CDR3: CASSFLQGTGNTIYF
DNA: TGTGCCAGCAGCTTTTTACAGGGGACTGGAAACACCATATATTTT
V: TRBV7-2
J: TRBJ1-3
D: TRBD1
size: many

CDR3: CASSYSSGANEQYF
DNA: TGTGCCAGCAGTTACTCGTCAGGGGCGAACGAGCAGTACTTC
V: TRBV6-5
J: TRBJ2-7
D: -
size: many

CDR3: CASSASSGWLPDTQYF
DNA: TGTGCCAGCAGCGCCTCTAGCGGCTGGTTACCAGATACGCAGTATTTT
V: TRBV7-3
J: TRBJ2-3
D: TRBD2
size: few

CDR3: CASMWDDNSPLHF
DNA: TGTGCCAGTATGTGGGACGATAATTCACCCCTCCACTTT
V: TRBV19
J: TRBJ1-6
D: -
size: many

CDR3: CASSSLDRTHQETQYF
DNA: TGTGCCAGCAGCTCATTAGACAGGACCCACCAAGAGACCCAGTACTTC
V: TRBV7-6
J: TRBJ2-5
D: -
size: few

CDR3: CSVGASSDSPLHF
DNA: TGCAGCGTTGGTGCCAGCTCCGATTCACCCCTCCACTTT
V: TRBV29-1
J: TRBJ1-6
D: -
size: many

CDR3: CASSLDSTWNTEAFF
DNA: TGTGCCAGCAGCTTAGACTCAACCTGGAACACTGAAGCTTTCTTT
V: TRBV7-9
J: TRBJ1-1
D: -
size: few

CDR3: CASRTIPGTAKETQYF
DNA: TGCGCCAGCAGGACTATACCCGGGACAGCAAAAGAGACCCAGTACTTC
V: TRBV5-1
J: TRBJ2-5
D: TRBD1
size: many